This TCR beta chain was identified during a study of OX40 agonist ivuxolimab in advanced cancers. Whole-study results and caveats: Which antigen the expanded peripheral T cells recognized is unknown.

Sequencing was performed with immunoSEQ multiplex PCR; in TCRdb, only in-frame clones are kept and a portion is missing. The table includes 100,000 or so clones, 70% to 85% detected once. V was clipped by 0 bases and J by 0 bases; unmatched bases: 14. This CDR3 has 21 residues. The germline gives CDR1 SNHLY, CDR2 FYNNEI. Concerning this clone: What it recognizes is unknown.

The origin of this receptor is an adult with an advanced solid tumor such as melanoma, head and neck, liver or kidney cancer. The sample here was CD4+ or CD8+ T cells sorted from blood, taken in a trial of the OX40 agonist ivuxolimab. This chain uses TRBV2 with TRBJ2-6; 7 nucleotides agree with TRBD1. The CDR3 region is CASSEARHPTGLDSGANVLTF. CDR3 sequence (DNA): TGTGCCAGCAGTGAAGCGCGCCATCCGACAGGGTTAGACTCTGGGGCCAACGTCCTGACTTTC.